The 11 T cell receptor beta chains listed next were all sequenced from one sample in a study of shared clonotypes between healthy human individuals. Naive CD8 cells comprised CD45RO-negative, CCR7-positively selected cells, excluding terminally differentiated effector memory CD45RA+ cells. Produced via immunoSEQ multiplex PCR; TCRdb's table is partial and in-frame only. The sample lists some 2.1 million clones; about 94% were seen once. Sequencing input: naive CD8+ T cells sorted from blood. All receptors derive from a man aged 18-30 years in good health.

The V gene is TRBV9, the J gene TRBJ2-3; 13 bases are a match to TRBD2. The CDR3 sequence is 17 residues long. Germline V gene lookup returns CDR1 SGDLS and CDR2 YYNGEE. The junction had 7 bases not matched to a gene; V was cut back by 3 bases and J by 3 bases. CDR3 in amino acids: CASSARTSGRGTDTQYF. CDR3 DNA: TGTGCCAGCAGCGCCCGGACTAGCGGGAGAGGGACAGATACGCAGTATTTT.

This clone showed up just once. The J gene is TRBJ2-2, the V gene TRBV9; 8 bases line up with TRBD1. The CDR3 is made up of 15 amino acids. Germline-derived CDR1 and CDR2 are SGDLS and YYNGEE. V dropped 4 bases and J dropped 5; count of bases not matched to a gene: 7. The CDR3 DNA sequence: TGTGCCAGCAGCCCCCCAGGGGGCTGGACCGGGGAGCTGTTTTTT. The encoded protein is CASSPPGGWTGELFF.

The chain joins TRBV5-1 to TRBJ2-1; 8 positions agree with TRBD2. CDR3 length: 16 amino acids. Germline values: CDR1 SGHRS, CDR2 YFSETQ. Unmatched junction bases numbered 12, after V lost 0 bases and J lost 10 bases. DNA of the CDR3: TGCGCCAGCAGCTTGGCCTGGGACGGGAGGGCCGGAGAGCAGTTCTTC. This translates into CASSLAWDGRAGEQFF.

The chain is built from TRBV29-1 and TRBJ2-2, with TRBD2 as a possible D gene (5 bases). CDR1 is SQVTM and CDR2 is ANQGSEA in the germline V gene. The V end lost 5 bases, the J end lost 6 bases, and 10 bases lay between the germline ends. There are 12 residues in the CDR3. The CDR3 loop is CSVLGGSGELFF. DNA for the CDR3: TGCAGCGTTTTAGGAGGCTCCGGGGAGCTGTTTTTT.

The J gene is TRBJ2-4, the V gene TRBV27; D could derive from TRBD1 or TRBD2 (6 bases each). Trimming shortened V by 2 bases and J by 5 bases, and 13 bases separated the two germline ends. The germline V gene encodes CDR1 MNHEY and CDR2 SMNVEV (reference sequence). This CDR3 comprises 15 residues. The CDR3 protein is CASSLEAGGQNIQYF. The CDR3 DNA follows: TGTGCCAGCAGTTTAGAGGCCGGGGGCCAAAACATTCAGTACTTC.

In DNA, the CDR3 is TGTGCCAGCAGTCCAGGGGCCGACACTGAAGCTTTCTTT. Encoded protein: CASSPGADTEAFF. The chain combines TRBV5-6 with TRBJ1-1, with D possibly matching TRBD1 (6 bases). Between the trimmed V and J ends, which lost 5 bases and 3 bases, there was a span of 11 bases. CDR1 and CDR2 (germline): SGHDT, YYEEEE. The CDR3 is 13 amino acids.

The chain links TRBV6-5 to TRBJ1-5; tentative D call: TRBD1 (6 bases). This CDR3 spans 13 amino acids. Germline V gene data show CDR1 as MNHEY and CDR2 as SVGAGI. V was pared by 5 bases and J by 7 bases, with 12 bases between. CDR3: CASSQQGVQPQHF. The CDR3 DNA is TGTGCCAGCAGTCAACAGGGAGTCCAGCCCCAGCATTTT.

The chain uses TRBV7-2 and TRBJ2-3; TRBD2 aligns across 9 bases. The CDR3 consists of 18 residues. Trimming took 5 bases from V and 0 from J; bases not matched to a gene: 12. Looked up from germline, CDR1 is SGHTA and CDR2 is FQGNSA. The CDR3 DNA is TGTGCCAGCAGCCGGGGGGGACTAGCCTTATCTAGCACAGATACGCAGTATTTT. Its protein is CASSRGGLALSSTDTQYF.

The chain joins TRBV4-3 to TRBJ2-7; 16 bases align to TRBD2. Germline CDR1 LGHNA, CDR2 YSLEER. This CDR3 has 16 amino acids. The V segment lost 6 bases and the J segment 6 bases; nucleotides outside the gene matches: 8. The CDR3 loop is CASRPGLAGGDGEQYF. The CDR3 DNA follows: TGCGCCAGCAGGCCGGGACTAGCGGGAGGGGACGGCGAGCAGTACTTC.

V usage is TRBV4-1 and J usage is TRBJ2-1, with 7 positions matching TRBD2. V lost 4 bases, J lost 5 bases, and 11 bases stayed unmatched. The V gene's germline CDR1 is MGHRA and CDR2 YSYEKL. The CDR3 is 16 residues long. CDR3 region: CASSPWDYLPNNEQFF. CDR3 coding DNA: TGCGCCAGCAGCCCCTGGGACTACCTTCCTAACAATGAGCAGTTCTTC.

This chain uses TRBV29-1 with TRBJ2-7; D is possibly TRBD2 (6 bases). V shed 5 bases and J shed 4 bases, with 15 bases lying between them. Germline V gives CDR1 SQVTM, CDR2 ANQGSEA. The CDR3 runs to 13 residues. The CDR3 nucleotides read TGCAGCGTTCGACACGGCCGGGGGTACGAGCAGTACTTC. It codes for CSVRHGRGYEQYF.